What follows are 18 T cell receptor beta chains derived from one specimen sequenced in a study of T cells in Graves' hyperthyroidism and ophthalmopathy. Amplification yielded TCR beta CDR3 regions, with RNA transcripts as the source. RT-PCR in the first round (using the HTBI primer set) targeted the TCR CDR3. TCRdb ran MiXCR on the multiplex PCR reads and lists one entry per CDR3 protein. The sample gives 500,000 to 650,000 distinct CDR3 sequences, 15% to 20% of which show up once; roughly 47% is in the top ten. Sequencing was done on a sample of blood. Receptors were obtained from a man in his forties with Graves' ophthalmopathy.

This clonotype has ten or more counts. The rearrangement uses TRBV11-1 and TRBJ2-1; 7 bases agree with TRBD1. The CDR3 has 16 residues. From germline, CDR1 is SGHAT and CDR2 FQDESV (reference sequence). The V segment lost 2 bases and the J segment 5 bases; nucleotides outside the gene matches: 9. The CDR3 loop reads CASSLSTGPGNNEQFF. In nucleotides, the CDR3 is TGTGCCAGCAGCTTATCGACAGGGCCGGGAAACAATGAGCAGTTCTTC.

In its sample, this clonotype was seen a few times. The genes are TRBV28 and TRBJ2-7; a weak D match, TRBD1 (8 bases). The CDR3 has 16 amino acids. V dropped 6 bases and J dropped 2 bases, with 20 bases sitting between them. Germline lookup yields CDR1 MDHEN and CDR2 SYDVKM. The CDR3 DNA follows: TGTGCCAGCAGCTTGAACAGGGGGGGGTTAACCTACGAGCAGTACTTC. Its translation is CASSLNRGGLTYEQYF.

The gene calls are TRBV20-1 and TRBJ1-2; a possible D gene is TRBD1 (5 bases). V was pared by 6 bases and J by 6 bases, with 14 bases between. This CDR3 is built from 12 residues. CDR1 and CDR2 (germline): DFQATT, SNEGSKA (reference sequence). CDR3 coding DNA: TGCAGTGCCCTTCAGGGACTTCATGGCTACACCTTC. It encodes CSALQGLHGYTF.

This clonotype was picked up many times. V and J are TRBV7-9 and TRBJ1-2, with unresolved D. The CDR3 runs to 14 residues. V lost 1 base and J lost 9, with 15 bases in between. Germline-derived CDR1 and CDR2 are SEHNR and FQNEAQ (reference sequence). This chain's CDR3 is CASSLGQIDGSYTF. CDR3 coding DNA: TGTGCCAGCAGCTTAGGGCAGATCGATGGAAGCTACACCTTC.

The rearrangement uses TRBV20-1 and TRBJ2-1, with 12 positions matching TRBD2. The junction had 3 bases not matched to a gene; V was cut back by 3 bases and J by 15 bases. Looked up from germline, CDR1 is DFQATT and CDR2 is SNEGSKA (reference sequence). The CDR3 totals 11 residues. CDR3 DNA: TGCAGTGCTAGCGGACTAGCGGGGCTGTTCTTC. This encodes CSASGLAGLFF.

Worth noting for this clonotype: The junction departs from the called germline gene at one end, perhaps through a read error. This chain connects TRBV4-1 to TRBJ1-1, with a possible D match to TRBD1 (5 bases). CDR1 MGHRA and CDR2 YSYEKL come from the germline V gene. The CDR3 consists of 15 residues. The CDR3 nucleotides read TGCGCCAGTAGCCCCCCCGGGACGGCGAACACTGAAGCTTTCTTT. Its protein product is CASSPPGTANTEAFF.

The rearrangement uses TRBV7-6 and TRBJ2-1; TRBD2 agrees at 10 bases. J lost 9 bases, V lost 6 bases, and 8 bases had no gene match. CDR3 length equals 14 residues. CDR1 is SGHVS and CDR2 is FNYEAQ in the germline V gene. The CDR3 sequence: CASSHLAGEIEQFF. The CDR3 bases are TGTGCCAGCAGTCATCTAGCGGGAGAAATTGAGCAGTTCTTC. The full variable domain, rest sourced from reference TRBV7-6 and TRBJ2-1, is GAGVSQSPRYKVTKRGQDVALRCDPISGHVSLYWYRQALGQGPEFLTYFNYEAQQDKSGLPNDRFSAERPEGSISTLTIQRTEQRDSAMYRCASSHLAGEIEQFFGPGTRLTVL.

The chain is built from TRBV3-1 and TRBJ2-5; unclear D gene. Trimming stripped 0 bases from V and 7 bases from J, with 9 bases between. This CDR3 contains 13 residues. The germline V gene has CDR1 LGHDT and CDR2 YNNKEL (reference sequence). The CDR3 DNA reads as TGTGCCAGCAGCCAAGAGAATATCTGGACCCAGTACTTC. This sequence encodes CASSQENIWTQYF.

This clonotype came up many times. V gene TRBV28 combines with J gene TRBJ1-2, with D tentatively TRBD1 (5 bases). V was pared by 3 bases and J by 3 bases, with 11 bases between. Germline V gene sequence: CDR1 MDHEN, CDR2 SYDVKM. The CDR3 loop spans 14 amino acids. The CDR3 loop is CASSFGGGDYGYTF. The CDR3 bases are TGTGCCAGCAGTTTCGGTGGGGGGGACTATGGCTACACCTTC.

V is TRBV6-1 and J is TRBJ1-1; D perhaps matches TRBD1 (5 bases). This CDR3 spans 16 amino acids. From germline, CDR1 is MNHNS and CDR2 SASEGT. V was clipped by 6 bases and J by 1 base, with 18 bases between them. In DNA, the CDR3 is TGTGCCAGCAGCCCCGGACAAAGCTCTACGAACACTGAAGCTTTCTTT. Residues: CASSPGQSSTNTEAFF.

Many counts were recorded for this clonotype. The chain joins TRBV6-2 or TRBV6-3 to TRBJ2-7, with 12 bases aligning to TRBD2. The CDR3 has 19 residues. Germline V CDR1 and CDR2: MNHEY, SVGEGT. The junction had 16 bases not matched to a gene; V was cut back by 7 bases and J by 0 bases. The CDR3 loop reads CASTSLLAGGVRSSYEQYF. The CDR3 DNA reads as TGTGCCAGCACCAGCTTACTAGCGGGAGGCGTACGGAGCTCCTACGAGCAGTACTTC.

This clonotype was detected ten times or more. This chain uses TRBV30 with TRBJ1-5; D unresolved. V shed 3 bases and J shed 4 bases, with 7 bases lying between them. In germline, CDR1 is GTSNPN, CDR2 SVGIG (reference sequence). The CDR3 covers 12 residues. The CDR3 sequence is CAWSQKNQPQHF. The CDR3, as DNA: TGTGCCTGGAGCCAGAAGAATCAGCCCCAGCATTTT. The full variable domain, its missing parts supplied by reference TRBV30 and TRBJ1-5, is SQTIHQWPATLVQPVGSPLSLECTVEGTSNPNLYWYRQAAGRGLQLLFYSVGIGQISSEVPQNLSASRPQDRQFILSSKKLLLSDSGFYLCAWSQKNQPQHFGDGTRLSIL.

The chain carries TRBV19 and TRBJ2-1; D is ambiguous. The CDR3 length is 14 residues. The germline V gene has CDR1 LNHDA and CDR2 SQIVND (reference sequence). The ends were cut back, 7 bases at V and 1 base at J, with 11 bases in the middle. CDR3 in DNA: TGTGCCAGTACCTCTCAGGCGTCCTACAATGAGCAGTTCTTC. It specifies CASTSQASYNEQFF.

CDR3 coding DNA: TGTGCCAGCAGCGCCTACGGGACAGGGGTCGAGCAGTACTTC. Translation: CASSAYGTGVEQYF. The chain couples TRBV5-6 to TRBJ2-7; 10 bases align to TRBD1. V lost 4 bases to trimming and J lost 6 bases; unmatched junction nucleotides: 7. The CDR3 is 14 amino acids. In germline, CDR1 is SGHDT, CDR2 YYEEEE. Filled out from reference TRBV5-6 and TRBJ2-7, the complete variable domain reads DAGVTQSPTHLIKTRGQQVTLRCSPKSGHDTVSWYQQALGQGPQFIFQYYEEEERQRGNFPDRFSGHQFPNYSSELNVNALLLGDSALYLCASSAYGTGVEQYFGPGTRLTVT.

The chain combines TRBV2 with TRBJ2-2, with D perhaps matching TRBD2 (6 bases). V dropped 6 bases and J dropped 3 bases, with 8 bases sitting between them. There are 13 residues in the CDR3. Germline loops: CDR1 SNHLY, CDR2 FYNNEI. CDR3 coding DNA: TGTGCCAGCAGGAGGGAGGACACCGGGGAGCTGTTTTTT. This gives the protein CASRREDTGELFF.

The sample holds a few counts of this clonotype. The J gene is TRBJ1-5, the V gene TRBV6-2 or TRBV6-3, with a tentative D call TRBD1 (6 bases). The CDR3 length is 14 residues. Looked up from germline, CDR1 is MNHEY and CDR2 is SVGEGT. Trimming left V 8 bases short and J 0 bases short, with 11 bases between. CDR3 coding DNA: TGTGCCAGCGCCGGGGGCTTTAGCAATCAGCCCCAGCATTTT. Its protein is CASAGGFSNQPQHF.

V and J are TRBV2 and TRBJ1-5; TRBD1 is a possible D gene (6 bases). CDR3 length equals 15 residues. Looked up from germline, CDR1 is SNHLY and CDR2 is FYNNEI. V lost 5 bases, J lost 1 base, and 12 bases lay in between. CDR3 amino acids: CASSSLGQSNQPQHF. CDR3 nucleotides: TGTGCCAGCAGTTCCCTTGGACAGAGCAATCAGCCCCAGCATTTT.

The chain has TRBV19 and TRBJ2-4; D gene uncertain. The CDR3 runs 15 residues. Germline V CDR1 and CDR2: LNHDA, SQIVND (reference sequence). Trimming shortened V by 5 bases and J by 0 bases, and 11 bases separated the two germline ends. The CDR3 reads CASSSLELAKNIQYF. In DNA form, the CDR3 reads TGTGCCAGTAGTTCACTGGAACTAGCCAAAAACATTCAGTACTTC.